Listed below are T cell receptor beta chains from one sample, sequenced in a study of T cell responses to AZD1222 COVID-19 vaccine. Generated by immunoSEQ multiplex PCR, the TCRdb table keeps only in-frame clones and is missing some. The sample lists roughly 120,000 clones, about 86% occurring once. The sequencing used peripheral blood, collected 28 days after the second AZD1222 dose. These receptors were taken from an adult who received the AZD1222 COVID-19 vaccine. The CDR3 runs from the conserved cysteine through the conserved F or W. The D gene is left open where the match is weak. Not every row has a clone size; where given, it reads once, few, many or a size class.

CDR3aa: CASSQLLDTEAFF
CDR3nt: TGCGCCAGCAGCCAACTCCTCGACACTGAAGCTTTCTTT
d_gene: NA
j_gene: TRBJ1-1
v_gene: TRBV4-3
abundance: few

CDR3aa: CASSLFASPPNQPQHF
CDR3nt: TGTGCCAGCAGCTTATTTGCGAGTCCCCCCAATCAGCCCCAGCATTTT
d_gene: NA
j_gene: TRBJ1-5
v_gene: TRBV7-6
abundance: NA

CDR3aa: CASSLDRGTEQYF
CDR3nt: TGTGCCAGCAGCTTGGACAGGGGGACCGAGCAGTACTTC
d_gene: TRBD1
j_gene: TRBJ2-7
v_gene: TRBV5-8
abundance: NA

CDR3aa: CASSEKETQYF
CDR3nt: TGTGCCAGCAGCGAGAAAGAGACCCAGTACTTC
d_gene: NA
j_gene: TRBJ2-5
v_gene: TRBV7-2
abundance: NA

CDR3aa: CASSLAGNSYEQYF
CDR3nt: TGCGCCAGCAGCTTGGCAGGGAATTCCTACGAGCAGTACTTC
d_gene: NA
j_gene: TRBJ2-7
v_gene: TRBV5-1
abundance: NA

CDR3aa: CASSWGTAFYTF
CDR3nt: TGTGCCAGCAGCTGGGGGACAGCTTTCTACACCTTC
d_gene: TRBD1
j_gene: TRBJ1-2
v_gene: TRBV5-6
abundance: once

CDR3aa: CASSFYNGQGHGYTF
CDR3nt: TGTGCCAGCAGCTTTTATAACGGACAGGGGCACGGCTACACCTTC
d_gene: TRBD1
j_gene: TRBJ1-2
v_gene: TRBV5-6
abundance: NA

CDR3aa: CASSLGTGLATEAFF
CDR3nt: TGTGCCAGCAGTTTGGGGACAGGGTTGGCCACTGAAGCTTTCTTT
d_gene: TRBD1
j_gene: TRBJ1-1
v_gene: TRBV27
abundance: NA

CDR3aa: CASSLSSQTDTGELFF
CDR3nt: TGCGCCAGCAGCTTGAGTTCACAGACCGACACCGGGGAGCTGTTTTTT
d_gene: NA
j_gene: TRBJ2-2
v_gene: TRBV5-1
abundance: NA

CDR3aa: CASSPQGQETQYF
CDR3nt: TGCGCCAGCAGCCCGCAGGGCCAAGAGACCCAGTACTTC
d_gene: NA
j_gene: TRBJ2-5
v_gene: TRBV5-1
abundance: NA

CDR3aa: CASSARDTTSYEQYF
CDR3nt: TGTGCCAGCAGCGCCCGGGACACGACTTCCTACGAGCAGTACTTC
d_gene: NA
j_gene: TRBJ2-7
v_gene: TRBV9
abundance: NA

CDR3aa: CASSLDRGNSPLHF
CDR3nt: TGTGCCAGCAGCTTGGACAGGGGTAATTCACCCCTCCACTTT
d_gene: TRBD1
j_gene: TRBJ1-6
v_gene: TRBV5-4
abundance: NA

CDR3aa: CASSLRDRGHEQYF
CDR3nt: TGTGCCAGCAGCCTCCGGGACAGGGGCCACGAGCAGTACTTC
d_gene: TRBD1
j_gene: TRBJ2-7
v_gene: TRBV5-4
abundance: NA

CDR3aa: CASSIVGRGRTEAFF
CDR3nt: TGTGCCAGTAGTATAGTGGGAAGGGGCAGGACTGAAGCTTTCTTT
d_gene: NA
j_gene: TRBJ1-1
v_gene: TRBV19
abundance: NA

CDR3aa: CASSGGIETQYF
CDR3nt: TGTGCCAGCAGCGGGGGGATTGAGACCCAGTACTTC
d_gene: TRBD2
j_gene: TRBJ2-5
v_gene: TRBV2
abundance: NA

CDR3aa: CATCRGGGADTQYF
CDR3nt: TGTGCCACCTGCAGGGGAGGGGGCGCAGATACGCAGTATTTT
d_gene: NA
j_gene: TRBJ2-3
v_gene: TRBV30
abundance: NA

CDR3aa: CASSDSPGQNNYGYTF
CDR3nt: TGTGCCAGCAGTGACTCACCCGGACAGAATAACTATGGCTACACCTTC
d_gene: NA
j_gene: TRBJ1-2
v_gene: TRBV6-4
abundance: NA

CDR3aa: CASSFGTKETQYF
CDR3nt: TGTGCCAGCAGCTTCGGGACTAAAGAGACCCAGTACTTC
d_gene: TRBD2
j_gene: TRBJ2-5
v_gene: TRBV11-2
abundance: NA

CDR3aa: CAWSVRAGVISAEQFF
CDR3nt: TGTGCCTGGAGTGTACGGGCGGGAGTCATCTCCGCTGAGCAGTTCTTC
d_gene: TRBD2
j_gene: TRBJ2-1
v_gene: TRBV30
abundance: NA

CDR3aa: CASSPTSGVNTQYF
CDR3nt: TGTGCCAGCAGCCCGACTAGCGGGGTAAATACGCAGTATTTT
d_gene: TRBD2
j_gene: TRBJ2-3
v_gene: TRBV3-1/TRBV3-2
abundance: NA

CDR3aa: CASSLQGIEAFF
CDR3nt: TGTGCCAGCAGCTTACAGGGGATTGAAGCTTTCTTT
d_gene: NA
j_gene: TRBJ1-1
v_gene: TRBV7-9
abundance: NA

CDR3aa: CASSPSIANYGYTF
CDR3nt: TGTGCCAGCAGCCCCTCGATAGCTAACTATGGCTACACCTTC
d_gene: NA
j_gene: TRBJ1-2
v_gene: TRBV7-6
abundance: NA

CDR3aa: CSAPTGQGGYTF
CDR3nt: TGCAGCGCCCCAACGGGCCAGGGAGGCTACACCTTC
d_gene: NA
j_gene: TRBJ1-2
v_gene: TRBV29-1
abundance: NA

CDR3aa: CASSYATGTGSYEQYF
CDR3nt: TGTGCCAGCAGTTACGCCACCGGGACAGGGTCCTACGAGCAGTACTTC
d_gene: TRBD1
j_gene: TRBJ2-7
v_gene: TRBV6-5
abundance: NA

CDR3aa: CSVDGGAGGNTIYF
CDR3nt: TGCAGCGTGGACGGGGGCGCAGGAGGAAACACCATATATTTT
d_gene: NA
j_gene: TRBJ1-3
v_gene: TRBV29-1
abundance: few

CDR3aa: CASSRSTDTQYF
CDR3nt: TGTGCCAGCAGTCGCAGCACAGATACGCAGTATTTT
d_gene: NA
j_gene: TRBJ2-3
v_gene: TRBV3-1/TRBV3-2
abundance: NA

CDR3aa: CASSLAATYTDTQYF
CDR3nt: TGCGCCAGCAGCTTGGCGGCAACTTACACAGATACGCAGTATTTT
d_gene: NA
j_gene: TRBJ2-3
v_gene: TRBV5-1
abundance: NA

CDR3aa: CASSQGHSNQPQHF
CDR3nt: TGTGCCAGCAGTCAGGGACATAGCAATCAGCCCCAGCATTTT
d_gene: NA
j_gene: TRBJ1-5
v_gene: TRBV28
abundance: NA

CDR3aa: CASGRASTDTQYF
CDR3nt: TGTGCCAGCGGGAGGGCCAGCACAGATACGCAGTATTTT
d_gene: TRBD2
j_gene: TRBJ2-3
v_gene: TRBV16
abundance: NA

CDR3aa: CASSHHPSGAIYNEQFF
CDR3nt: TGCGCCAGCAGCCACCACCCCAGCGGGGCCATCTACAATGAGCAGTTCTTC
d_gene: TRBD2
j_gene: TRBJ2-1
v_gene: TRBV4-3
abundance: NA

CDR3aa: CASSFEAALLGNTIYF
CDR3nt: TGCGCCAGCAGCTTCGAGGCGGCTCTTTTGGGAAACACCATATATTTT
d_gene: NA
j_gene: TRBJ1-3
v_gene: TRBV5-1
abundance: NA

CDR3aa: CATSEGHKETQYF
CDR3nt: TGTGCCACCAGTGAGGGACACAAAGAGACCCAGTACTTC
d_gene: NA
j_gene: TRBJ2-5
v_gene: TRBV24-1
abundance: NA

CDR3aa: CAISESRGWGTDTQYF
CDR3nt: TGTGCCATCAGTGAGTCGCGAGGGTGGGGCACAGATACGCAGTATTTT
d_gene: NA
j_gene: TRBJ2-3
v_gene: TRBV10-3
abundance: NA